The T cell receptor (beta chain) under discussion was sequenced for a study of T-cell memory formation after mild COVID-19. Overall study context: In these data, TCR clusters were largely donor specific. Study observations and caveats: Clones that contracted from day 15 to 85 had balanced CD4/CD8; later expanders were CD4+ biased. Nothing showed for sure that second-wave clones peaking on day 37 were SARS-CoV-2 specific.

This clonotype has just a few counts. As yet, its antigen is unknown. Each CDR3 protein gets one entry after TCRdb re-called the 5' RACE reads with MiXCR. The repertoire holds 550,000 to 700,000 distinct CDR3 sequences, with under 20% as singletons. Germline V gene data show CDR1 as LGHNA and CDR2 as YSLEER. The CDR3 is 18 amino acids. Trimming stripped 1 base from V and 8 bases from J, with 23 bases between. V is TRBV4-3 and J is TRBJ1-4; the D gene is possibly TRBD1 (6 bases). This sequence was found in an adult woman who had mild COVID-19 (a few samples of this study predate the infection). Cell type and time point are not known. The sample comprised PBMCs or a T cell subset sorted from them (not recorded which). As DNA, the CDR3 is TGCGCCAGCAGCCAAGGCTCCCCCCAGGGGCCGGGGCGCGAAAAACTGTTTTTT. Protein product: CASSQGSPQGPGREKLFF.